The T cell receptor (beta chain) under discussion was sequenced for a study of T cells in Graves' hyperthyroidism and ophthalmopathy. At the level of the study: Once the initial diagnosis was made, peripheral blood was obtained before any treatment.

Amplified TCR beta CDR3 regions came from RNA transcripts. Carried out on the TCR CDR3, a first-round RT-PCR used the HTBI primer set. Each CDR3 protein gets one entry after TCRdb re-called the multiplex PCR reads with MiXCR. Of about 740,000 distinct CDR3 sequences listed, 14% were seen once; the top ten hold more than 8.5%. Many counts were recorded for this clonotype. Trimming cost V 0 bases and J 1 base, with 10 bases left between them. The germline V gene has CDR1 MDHEN and CDR2 SYDVKM. This CDR3 contains 16 residues. The receptor was isolated from a woman under 30 with Graves' hyperthyroidism. V and J are TRBV28 and TRBJ1-5; possibly TRBD1 for D (6 bases). The specimen sequenced was blood. Here the CDR3 reads CASSLWGGTSNQPQHF. DNA for the CDR3: TGTGCCAGCAGTTTATGGGGGGGGACAAGCAATCAGCCCCAGCATTTT. Variable domain in full (rest from reference TRBV28 and TRBJ1-5): DVKVTQSSRYLVKRTGEKVFLECVQDMDHENMFWYRQDPGLGLRLIYFSYDVKMKEKGDIPEGYSVSREKKERFSLILESASTNQTSMYLCASSLWGGTSNQPQHFGDGTRLSIL.